The 11 T cell receptor beta chains below all came from one sample that was sequenced in a study of blood T cell repertoires in COVID-19. Profiled with immunoSEQ multiplex PCR; TCRdb holds only in-frame clones, not every one. The sample lists 150,000 to 200,000 clones; 76% were seen once. The sample taken for sequencing was PBMCs or T cells enriched from blood (not recorded which). These receptors came from a woman in her 50s with acute COVID-19.

The genes are TRBV3-1 (or the pseudogene TRBV3-2) and TRBJ1-1; D might be TRBD1 (5 bases). Trimming took 7 bases from V and 0 from J, leaving 12 bases between them. CDR1 LGHDT and CDR2 YNNKEL come from the germline V gene (reference sequence). The CDR3 extends over 14 amino acids. This CDR3 is CASNPTAVNTEAFF. In nucleotides, the CDR3 is TGTGCCAGCAACCCGACAGCTGTGAACACTGAAGCTTTCTTT.

This clone appeared a single time. The chain joins TRBV18 to TRBJ2-7; tentatively, D is TRBD2 (6 bases). CDR3 size: 19 residues. CDR1 KGHSH and CDR2 LQKENI come from the germline V gene. Trimming pared 2 bases from V and 2 bases from J, leaving 25 bases between. The CDR3 DNA is TGTGCCAGCTCACCAGCCGGAGGGTACGATTTTAAAAGCACCTACGAGCAGTACGTC. Its translation: CASSPAGGYDFKSTYEQYV.

This clone was seen more than once but under ten times. At the DNA level, this CDR3 is encoded by other sequences in the same sample as well. The V gene is TRBV19, the J gene TRBJ1-3, with D unresolved. The CDR3 is 15 amino acids. The germline V gene has CDR1 LNHDA and CDR2 SQIVND (reference sequence). Trimming took 5 bases from V and 0 from J, leaving 11 bases between them. CDR3 loop: CASSLRGSSGNTIYF. The CDR3 DNA reads as TGTGCCAGTAGTTTGAGAGGGAGCTCTGGAAACACCATATATTTT.

The DNA of the CDR3 is TGTGCCAGCAGGACAGGGGGCGGACAGGTGCATACGCAGTATTTT. Protein product: CASRTGGGQVHTQYF. The chain uses TRBV6-5 and TRBJ2-3; TRBD1 matches at 10 bases. The germline V gene encodes CDR1 MNHEY and CDR2 SVGAGI. The CDR3 totals 15 residues. Trimming cost V 6 bases and J 7 bases; bases outside gene matches: 10.

The chain combines TRBV7-2 with TRBJ1-1; 7 nucleotides agree with TRBD1. The ends lost 5 bases at V and 1 base at J; junction bases unmatched: 7. This CDR3 contains 15 residues. The germline V gene encodes CDR1 SGHTA and CDR2 FQGNSA. The CDR3 loop reads CASSPRQGQNTEAFF. The CDR3 nucleotides read TGTGCCAGCAGCCCCAGACAGGGCCAGAACACTGAAGCTTTCTTT.

The chain uses TRBV28 and TRBJ1-1; TRBD1 aligns across 7 bases. Germline V gene data show CDR1 as MDHEN and CDR2 as SYDVKM. The CDR3 is made up of 12 amino acids. The junction had 8 bases not matched to a gene; V was cut back by 5 bases and J by 11 bases. The CDR3 spells CASSLRTGEAFF. The CDR3 nucleotides read TGTGCCAGCAGTCTAAGGACAGGCGAGGCTTTCTTT.

Remarks on this clone: Distinct nucleotide sequences in the sample also encode this CDR3. The chain joins TRBV5-1 to TRBJ1-5, with D possibly being TRBD1 (5 bases). Germline V gives CDR1 SGHRS, CDR2 YFSETQ. V was shortened by 0 bases and J by 4 bases, with 8 bases between the two germline ends. The CDR3 sequence is 14 residues long. The DNA of the CDR3 is TGCGCCAGCAGCTTGGGACAGCCTAATCAGCCCCAGCATTTT. It yields the protein CASSLGQPNQPQHF.

A single count supports this clone. The chain joins TRBV28 to TRBJ1-5; maybe TRBD1 (5 bases). The CDR3 extends over 15 amino acids. CDR1 and CDR2 from the germline V gene are MDHEN and SYDVKM. V lost 2 bases and J lost 3, with 11 bases in between. For the CDR3, the DNA is TGTGCCAGCAGTTTAACCGACAGTCCCAATCAGCCCCAGCATTTT. Its protein product is CASSLTDSPNQPQHF.

The chain recombines TRBV3-1 (or the pseudogene TRBV3-2) with TRBJ2-7, with 9 bases matching TRBD1. V dropped 1 base and J dropped 4; count of bases not matched to a gene: 5. CDR1 and CDR2 (germline): LGHDT, YNNKEL (reference sequence). The CDR3 extends over 15 amino acids. The CDR3 coding sequence is TGTGCCAGCAGCCAAGGCCCACAGGGGGCTTACGAGCAGTACGTC. Translating it yields CASSQGPQGAYEQYV.

CDR3: CASSYRYSNQPQHF. CDR3 sequence (DNA): TGTGCCAGCAGTTATAGATATAGCAATCAGCCCCAGCATTTT. The genes are TRBV28 and TRBJ1-5; the D is unclear. CDR3 length: 14 amino acids. V lost 4 bases and J 0 bases, leaving 7 bases between the germline ends. Germline lookup yields CDR1 MDHEN and CDR2 SYDVKM.

This clone has ten or more counts. This chain links TRBV5-1 with TRBJ1-3; no definite D call. The length of the CDR3 is 14 residues. Trimming pared 3 bases from V and 0 bases from J, leaving 7 bases between. Per germline, CDR1 SGHRS and CDR2 YFSETQ. In DNA, the CDR3 is TGCGCCAGCAGCTCTGGGAGCTCTGGAAACACCATATATTTT. It yields the protein CASSSGSSGNTIYF.